The 23 T cell receptor beta chains below all came from one sample that was sequenced in a study of neurological immune-mediated disorders. TCRdb recomputed calls from the 5' RACE reads with MiXCR, one row per CDR3 protein. The table has roughly 48,000 distinct CDR3 sequences, 12% seen once. Time point denoted: longitudinal time-point 3. Sequencing was performed on PBMCs. Every receptor here comes from a male donor with HTLV-1-associated myelopathy (HAM/TSP).

In the case of this clonotype: This may be a read error, as it is one base from a much larger clone. The chain uses TRBV7-9 and TRBJ2-7; 8 bases line up with TRBD1. This CDR3 comprises 14 residues. Germline V gene data show CDR1 as SEHNR and CDR2 as FQNEAQ (reference sequence). The CDR3 nucleotides read TGTGCCAACAGCAGGACAGGGCGCCCCTACGAGCAGTACTTC. Its translation is CANSRTGRPYEQYF. The variable domain in full, with the rest retrieved from reference TRBV7-9 and TRBJ2-7, is DTGVSQNPRHKITKRGQNVTFRCDPISEHNRLYWYRQTLGQGPEFLTYFQNEAQLEKSRLLSDRFSAERPKGSFSTLEIQRTEQGDSAMYLCANSRTGRPYEQYFGPGTRLTVT.

This clonotype was detected ten times or more. This chain connects TRBV27 to TRBJ2-7, with 7 bases fitting TRBD1. Germline-derived CDR1 and CDR2 are MNHEY and SMNVEV (reference sequence). V gave up 0 bases and J gave up 3 bases; unmatched junction bases: 5. This CDR3 has 15 amino acids. The CDR3 here is CASSLSPTGVYEQYF. The CDR3 bases are TGTGCCAGCAGTTTATCACCAACAGGGGTCTACGAGCAGTACTTC.

This clonotype has at least ten counts. The chain couples TRBV4-3 to TRBJ1-1, with D perhaps matching TRBD1 (6 bases). The ends were cut back, 4 bases at V and 3 bases at J, with 12 bases in the middle. Germline V CDR1 and CDR2: LGHNA, YSLEER. CDR3 length: 14 amino acids. The CDR3 DNA sequence: TGCGCCAGCAGCCTCGCAGGGGTTGACACTGAAGCTTTCTTT. It codes for CASSLAGVDTEAFF.

In this sample, this clonotype turned up many times. The CDR3 region is CASSSQLGAGYGYTF. The CDR3 DNA sequence: TGTGCCAGCAGCTCCCAATTGGGGGCAGGGTATGGCTACACCTTC. The chain recombines TRBV7-2 with TRBJ1-2, with D possibly TRBD1 on 6 matching bases. Per germline, CDR1 SGHTA and CDR2 FQGNSA. The CDR3 spans 15 residues. V was shortened by 4 bases and J by 5 bases, with 17 bases between the two germline ends.

This clonotype was observed many times. This sequence joins TRBV6-1 and TRBJ1-3; 8 nucleotides match TRBD1. The CDR3 is made up of 13 amino acids. V was clipped by 6 bases and J by 4 bases; unmatched bases: 2. Germline loops: CDR1 MNHNS, CDR2 SASEGT. In nucleotides, the CDR3 is TGTGCCAGCAGGACAGGGGCCGGAAACACCATATATTTT. Translation: CASRTGAGNTIYF.

This clonotype appeared many times. The chain employs TRBV20-1 and TRBJ1-2; a possible D gene is TRBD1 (6 bases). This CDR3 has 14 residues. Germline V gene data show CDR1 as DFQATT and CDR2 as SNEGSKA (reference sequence). Trimming pared 0 bases from V and 4 bases from J, leaving 12 bases between. CDR3 region: CSARDPGVAYGYTF. CDR3 nucleotides: TGCAGTGCTAGAGATCCAGGGGTGGCCTATGGCTACACCTTC.

This clonotype is labeled medium-sized. This chain links TRBV7-2 with TRBJ2-7; weak D call: TRBD1 (6 bases). CDR1 is SGHTA and CDR2 is FQGNSA in the germline V gene. Trimming took 8 bases from V and 1 from J, leaving 18 bases between them. The CDR3 extends over 15 amino acids. In DNA, the CDR3 is TGTGCCAGCCGTAAACGACAGGAGGTATCCTACGAGCAGTACTTC. This encodes CASRKRQEVSYEQYF.

By its share, this clonotype is medium-sized (0.01 to 0.1%). The rearrangement joins TRBV29-1 to TRBJ2-2, with D possibly matching TRBD2 (5 bases). Germline V gene sequence: CDR1 SQVTM, CDR2 ANQGSEA. The CDR3 covers 13 residues. V was shortened by 3 bases and J by 5 bases, with 10 bases between the two germline ends. In DNA form, the CDR3 reads TGCAGCGTTGATTCGGGGTTTACCGGGGAGCTGTTTTTT. It yields the protein CSVDSGFTGELFF.

This clonotype was found many times. V usage is TRBV20-1 and J usage is TRBJ1-6; the D gene is possibly TRBD1 (5 bases). The V gene lost 8 bases and the J gene lost 5 bases, with 10 bases spanning the gap. Germline V gives CDR1 DFQATT, CDR2 SNEGSKA (reference sequence). This CDR3 is built from 12 residues. In nucleotides, the CDR3 is TGCAGTATTCAGGGTCATAATTCACCCCTCCACTTT. Protein: CSIQGHNSPLHF.

This clonotype has a count of ten or more. J is TRBJ2-7 and V is TRBV29-1; D could derive from TRBD1 or TRBD2 (5 bases each). The V gene lost 4 bases and the J gene lost 3 bases, with 28 bases spanning the gap. Germline V lookup: CDR1 SQVTM, CDR2 ANQGSEA. This CDR3 is 18 amino acids long. CDR3 sequence reads: CSVVGPLRRGRIGYEQYF. The CDR3 DNA is TGCAGCGTTGTCGGGCCACTTCGACGGGGCAGAATCGGCTACGAGCAGTACTTC.

This clonotype was counted many times. This chain uses TRBV20-1 with TRBJ1-1, with 8 bases identical to TRBD1. There are 16 residues in the CDR3. With V trimmed by 1 base and J by 0 bases, 7 bases remained unmatched. From germline, CDR1 is DFQATT and CDR2 SNEGSKA (reference sequence). In nucleotides, the CDR3 is TGCAGTGCTAGAGGATCCCGGACAGGGATGAACACTGAAGCTTTCTTT. Translation gives CSARGSRTGMNTEAFF.

This clonotype was detected only a few times. CDR3 bases: TGTGCCAGCTCACTACAGGGAAACGAGCAGTACTTC. It is translated as CASSLQGNEQYF. The chain joins TRBV18 to TRBJ2-7, with D possibly being TRBD1 (6 bases). This CDR3 comprises 12 residues. Germline V gene sequence: CDR1 KGHSH, CDR2 LQKENI. V was shortened by 4 bases and J by 5 bases, with 9 bases between the two germline ends.

This clonotype was recorded many times. V usage is TRBV3-1 and J usage is TRBJ1-6; unclear D gene. This CDR3 comprises 12 residues. Germline V CDR1 and CDR2: LGHDT, YNNKEL (reference sequence). The V end lost 6 bases, the J end lost 6 bases, and 6 bases lay between the germline ends. DNA of the CDR3: TGTGCCAGCAGTCCTCTTAATTCACCCCTCCACTTT. Translating it yields CASSPLNSPLHF. Full variable domain (outside the CDR3, taken from reference TRBV3-1 and TRBJ1-6): DTAVSQTPKYLVTQMGNDKSIKCEQNLGHDTMYWYKQDSKKFLKIMFSYNNKELIINETVPNRFSPKSPDKAHLNLHINSLELGDSAVYFCASSPLNSPLHFGNGTRLTVT.

V is TRBV20-1 and J is TRBJ1-1; D not certain. V was cut by 0 bases and J by 3 bases, with 17 bases left in between. This CDR3 is built from 16 residues. Germline V gives CDR1 DFQATT, CDR2 SNEGSKA (reference sequence). The CDR3 nucleotides are TGCAGTGCTAGAGATGCAACAGCGGCGGCCCACACTGAAGCTTTCTTT. It translates to CSARDATAAAHTEAFF.

This clonotype was found many times. The J gene is TRBJ2-1, the V gene TRBV7-8; 7 positions agree with TRBD1. This CDR3 contains 15 residues. Trimming at V came to 5 bases and at J to 2 bases, leaving 6 bases not matched to a gene. Germline CDR1 reads SGHVS; CDR2 reads FQNEAQ. CDR3 amino acids: CASSDRQGPYNEQFF. CDR3 DNA: TGTGCCAGCAGCGACCGACAGGGCCCCTACAATGAGCAGTTCTTC.

This clonotype was observed many times. The chain is built from TRBV5-1 and TRBJ2-3; D may be TRBD1 or TRBD2 (5 bases each). V was trimmed by 7 bases and J by 0 bases, leaving 15 bases between them. Germline assignment: CDR1 SGHRS and CDR2 YFSETQ. This CDR3 has 15 residues. CDR3 DNA sequence: TGCGCCAGCCGGGACGGAGCAGGAAGCACAGATACGCAGTATTTT. Residues: CASRDGAGSTDTQYF.

There are many counts of this clonotype. The V and J genes are TRBV10-2 and TRBJ2-1; 12 nucleotides agree with TRBD2. This CDR3 contains 15 residues. Germline V gene sequence: CDR1 WSHSY, CDR2 SAAADI. Germline trimming cut 2 bases from V and 4 bases from J; bases unmatched to any gene: 0. Here the CDR3 reads CASSELAGGYNEQFF. CDR3 in DNA: TGCGCCAGCAGTGAGCTAGCGGGGGGGTACAATGAGCAGTTCTTC.

This clonotype appeared many times. The CDR3 protein is CASSLTGTPHEQYF. In DNA form, the CDR3 reads TGTGCCAGCAGCTTAACTGGGACACCCCACGAGCAGTACTTC. The J gene is TRBJ2-7, the V gene TRBV7-3; possibly TRBD1 for D (6 bases). Germline CDR1 and CDR2: SGHTA and FQGTGA. V was cut by 0 bases and J by 5 bases, with 11 bases left in between. The CDR3 extends over 14 amino acids. The whole variable domain, filled in from reference TRBV7-3 and TRBJ2-7, reads GAGVSQTPSNKVTEKGKYVELRCDPISGHTALYWYRQSLGQGPEFLIYFQGTGAADDSGLPNDRFFAVRPEGSVSTLKIQRTERGDSAVYLCASSLTGTPHEQYFGPGTRLTVT.

Ten or more counts support this clonotype. The chain combines TRBV3-1 with TRBJ2-1; D gene uncertain. The CDR3 length is 14 residues. V was cut by 0 bases and J by 8 bases, with 11 bases left in between. Germline CDR1 reads LGHDT; CDR2 reads YNNKEL (reference sequence). The CDR3 loop is CASSQDLVDHEQFF. For the CDR3, the DNA is TGTGCCAGCAGCCAAGATTTAGTGGACCATGAGCAGTTCTTC.

This clonotype has at least ten counts. The rearrangement uses TRBV20-1 and TRBJ2-5, with a possible D match to TRBD1 (6 bases). The CDR3 is made up of 15 amino acids. The germline CDR1 and CDR2 sequences are DFQATT and SNEGSKA (reference sequence). Trimming removed 0 bases from V and 1 base from J, with 12 bases in between. In DNA, the CDR3 is TGCAGTGCTAGAGATTTTGGGGGCTTCCAAGAGACCCAGTACTTC. Translated, it gives CSARDFGGFQETQYF.

This clonotype was found many times. V and J are TRBV11-3 and TRBJ1-4; TRBD1 matches 7 bases. The V gene end was trimmed by 4 bases and the J gene end by 8 bases; junction bases not matched to a gene: 4. The CDR3 is 13 amino acids. Per germline, CDR1 SGHNT and CDR2 YENEEA. The DNA of the CDR3 is TGTGCCAGCAGCTCGACGACAGGGGAAAAACTGTTTTTT. This encodes CASSSTTGEKLFF.

This clonotype was seen at least ten times. The chain has TRBV7-8 and TRBJ1-3; 8 bases match TRBD1. The V gene's germline CDR1 is SGHVS and CDR2 FQNEAQ. The CDR3 has 18 amino acids. The junction had 9 bases not matched to a gene; V was cut back by 2 bases and J by 0 bases. The CDR3 spells CASSLFLGTGGSGNTIYF. The CDR3 region has the DNA TGTGCCAGCAGCTTATTCCTCGGGACAGGTGGCTCTGGAAACACCATATATTTT.

Comments on this clonotype: The germline gene is not matched at one end of the junction; a read error may be the cause. The chain carries TRBV6-2 or TRBV6-3 and TRBJ2-3; possibly TRBD1 or TRBD2 for D (6 bases each). Per germline, CDR1 MNHEY and CDR2 SVGEGT. The CDR3 spans 19 residues. The CDR3 bases are TGTACCAGCAGTTCCCCAACGGGGGCCCCTTCACCACGCACAGATACGCAGGATTTT. Its translation: CTSSSPTGAPSPRTDTQDF.